The clone carrying this T cell receptor beta chain has ten or more counts. This entry belongs to a study of T-cell reconstitution after alpha-beta-depleted transplantation in children. The CDR3 has 16 residues. Germline V gene lookup returns CDR1 SQVTM and CDR2 ANQGSEA. The V gene end was trimmed by 6 bases and the J gene end by 3 bases; junction bases not matched to a gene: 12. Using unique molecular identifiers, the investigators prepared the TCRbeta library. In TCRdb, the PCR reads were re-called with MiXCR into one record per CDR3 protein. The data hold hundreds of thousands of distinct CDR3 sequences, with roughly 15% observed a single time.

The chain recombines TRBV29-1 with TRBJ2-3, with 10 bases aligning to TRBD1. Sequencing was performed on PBMCs from the stem cell graft donor, taken from the stem cell graft. This receptor was identified in a human donor who donated a stem cell graft to a child with acute myeloid leukemia. The CDR3 sequence is CSVSTAGTGDTDTQYF. The CDR3 nucleotides are TGCAGCGTGTCCACCGCCGGGACAGGGGATACAGATACGCAGTATTTT.